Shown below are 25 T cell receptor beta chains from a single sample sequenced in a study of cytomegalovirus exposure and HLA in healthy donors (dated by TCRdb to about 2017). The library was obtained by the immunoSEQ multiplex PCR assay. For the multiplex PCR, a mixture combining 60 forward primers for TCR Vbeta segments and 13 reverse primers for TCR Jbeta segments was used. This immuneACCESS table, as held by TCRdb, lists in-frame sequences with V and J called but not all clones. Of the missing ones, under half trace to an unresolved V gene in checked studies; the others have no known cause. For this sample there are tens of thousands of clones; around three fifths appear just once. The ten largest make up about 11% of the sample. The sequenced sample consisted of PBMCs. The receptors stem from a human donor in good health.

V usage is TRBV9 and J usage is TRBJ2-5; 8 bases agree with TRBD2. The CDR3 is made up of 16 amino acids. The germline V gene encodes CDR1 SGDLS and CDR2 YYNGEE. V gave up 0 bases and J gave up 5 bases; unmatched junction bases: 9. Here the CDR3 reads CASSVAPTSVGETQYF. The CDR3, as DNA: TGTGCCAGCAGCGTAGCCCCGACTAGCGTAGGGGAGACCCAGTACTTC.

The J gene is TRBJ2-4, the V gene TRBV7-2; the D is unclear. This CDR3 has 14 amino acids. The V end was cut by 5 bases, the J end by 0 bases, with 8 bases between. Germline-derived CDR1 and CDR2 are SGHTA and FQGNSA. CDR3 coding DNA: TGTGCCAGCAGCGCATCGGGAGCCAAAAACATTCAGTACTTC. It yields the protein CASSASGAKNIQYF.

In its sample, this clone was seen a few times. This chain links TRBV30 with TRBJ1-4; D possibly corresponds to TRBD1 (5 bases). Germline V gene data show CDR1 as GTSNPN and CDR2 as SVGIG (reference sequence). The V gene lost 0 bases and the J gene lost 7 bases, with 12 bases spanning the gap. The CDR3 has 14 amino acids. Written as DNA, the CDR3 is TGTGCCTGGAGTGTAAGCGGGAGGGGTGAAAAACTGTTTTTT. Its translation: CAWSVSGRGEKLFF.

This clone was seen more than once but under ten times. CDR3 bases: TGTGCCAGCAGAGGCGGGGGAGTTAACACCGGGGAGCTGTTTTTT. It translates to CASRGGGVNTGELFF. The chain uses TRBV6-4 and TRBJ2-2; 7 bases align to TRBD2. CDR1 and CDR2 (germline): MRHNA, SNTAGT. The CDR3 sequence is 15 residues long. Losses at the gene ends were 6 bases for V and 2 bases for J; bases not matched to a gene: 6.

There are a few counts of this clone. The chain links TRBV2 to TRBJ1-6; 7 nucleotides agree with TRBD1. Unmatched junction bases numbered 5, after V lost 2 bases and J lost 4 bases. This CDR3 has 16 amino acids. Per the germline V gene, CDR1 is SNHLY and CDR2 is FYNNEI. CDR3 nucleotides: TGTGCCAGCAGTGAAACCCCGGGACAGTATAATTCACCCCTCCACTTT. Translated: CASSETPGQYNSPLHF.

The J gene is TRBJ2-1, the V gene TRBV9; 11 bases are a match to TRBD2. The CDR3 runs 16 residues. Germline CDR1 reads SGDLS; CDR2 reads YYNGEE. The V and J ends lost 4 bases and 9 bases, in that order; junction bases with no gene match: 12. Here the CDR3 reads CASSSPGLAANAEQFF. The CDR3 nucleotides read TGTGCCAGCAGCTCTCCGGGACTAGCGGCAAACGCTGAGCAGTTCTTC.

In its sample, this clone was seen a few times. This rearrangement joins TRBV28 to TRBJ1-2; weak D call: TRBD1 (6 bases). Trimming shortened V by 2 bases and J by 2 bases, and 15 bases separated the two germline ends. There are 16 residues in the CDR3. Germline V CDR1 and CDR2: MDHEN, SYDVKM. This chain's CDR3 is CASSLPRPGVNYGYTF. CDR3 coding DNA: TGTGCCAGCAGTTTACCCCGTCCAGGGGTGAACTATGGCTACACCTTC.

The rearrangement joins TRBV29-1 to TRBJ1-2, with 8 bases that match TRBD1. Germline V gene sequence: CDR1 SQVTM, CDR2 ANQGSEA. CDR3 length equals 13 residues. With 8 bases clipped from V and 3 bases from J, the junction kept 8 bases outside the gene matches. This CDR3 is CSSWTGTHYGYTF. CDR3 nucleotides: TGCAGCTCATGGACAGGGACCCACTATGGCTACACCTTC.

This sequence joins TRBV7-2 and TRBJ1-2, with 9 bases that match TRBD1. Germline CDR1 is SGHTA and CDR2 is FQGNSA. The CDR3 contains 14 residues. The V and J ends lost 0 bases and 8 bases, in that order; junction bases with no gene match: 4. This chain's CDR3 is CASSLAQGAGGYTF. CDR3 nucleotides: TGTGCCAGCAGCTTAGCACAGGGGGCAGGGGGCTACACCTTC.

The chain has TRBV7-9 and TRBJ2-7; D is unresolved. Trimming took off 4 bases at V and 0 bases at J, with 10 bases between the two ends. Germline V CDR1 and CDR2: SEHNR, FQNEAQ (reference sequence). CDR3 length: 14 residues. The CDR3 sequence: CASSSPTSSYEQYF. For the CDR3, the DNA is TGTGCCAGCAGCTCACCCACCAGCTCCTACGAGCAGTACTTC.

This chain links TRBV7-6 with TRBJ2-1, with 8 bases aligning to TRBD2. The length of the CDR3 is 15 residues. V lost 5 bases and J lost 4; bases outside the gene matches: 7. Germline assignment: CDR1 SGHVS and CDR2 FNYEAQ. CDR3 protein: CASSRSPGGYNEQFF. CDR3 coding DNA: TGTGCCAGCAGCCGTAGTCCGGGGGGGTACAATGAGCAGTTCTTC.

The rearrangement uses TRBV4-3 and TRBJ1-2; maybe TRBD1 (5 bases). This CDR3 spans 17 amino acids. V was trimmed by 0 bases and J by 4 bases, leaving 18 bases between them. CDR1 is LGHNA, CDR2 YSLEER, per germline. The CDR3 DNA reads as TGCGCCAGCAGCCAAGATGCTGGAGGGACCTCTATCTATGGCTACACCTTC. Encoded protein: CASSQDAGGTSIYGYTF.

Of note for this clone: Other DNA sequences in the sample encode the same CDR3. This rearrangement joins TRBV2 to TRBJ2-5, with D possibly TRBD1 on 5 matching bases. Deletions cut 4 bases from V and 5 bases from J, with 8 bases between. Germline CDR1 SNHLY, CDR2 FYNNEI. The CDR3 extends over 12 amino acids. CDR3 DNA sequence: TGTGCCAGCAGTGGGGGCGGTGAGACCCAGTACTTC. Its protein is CASSGGGETQYF.

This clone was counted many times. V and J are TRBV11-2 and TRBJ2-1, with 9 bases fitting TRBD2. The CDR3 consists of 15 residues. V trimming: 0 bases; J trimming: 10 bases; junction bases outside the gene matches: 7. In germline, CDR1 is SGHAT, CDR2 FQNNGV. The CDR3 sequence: CASSLEAGGPWEQFF. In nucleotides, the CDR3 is TGTGCCAGCAGCTTAGAGGCGGGGGGGCCTTGGGAGCAGTTCTTC.

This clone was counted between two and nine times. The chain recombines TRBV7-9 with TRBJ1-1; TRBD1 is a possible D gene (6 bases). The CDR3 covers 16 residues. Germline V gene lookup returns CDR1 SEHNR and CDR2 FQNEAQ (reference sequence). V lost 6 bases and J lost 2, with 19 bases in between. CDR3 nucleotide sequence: TGTGCCAGCAGTCAGGGGCAGGGGATGTTAAACACTGAAGCTTTCTTT. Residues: CASSQGQGMLNTEAFF.

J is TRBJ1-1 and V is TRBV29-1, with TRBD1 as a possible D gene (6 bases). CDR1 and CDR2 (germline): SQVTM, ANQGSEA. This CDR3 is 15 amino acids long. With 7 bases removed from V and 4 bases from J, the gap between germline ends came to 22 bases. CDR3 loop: CSARQVAMISTEAFF. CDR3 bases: TGCAGCGCCCGACAGGTCGCCATGATATCCACTGAAGCTTTCTTT.

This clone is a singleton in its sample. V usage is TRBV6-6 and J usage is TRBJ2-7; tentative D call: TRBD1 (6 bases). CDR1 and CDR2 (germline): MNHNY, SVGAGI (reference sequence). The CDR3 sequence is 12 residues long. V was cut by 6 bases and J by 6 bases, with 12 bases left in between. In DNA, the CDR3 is TGTGCCAGCAGATTACAGGGCCCCGAGCAGTACTTC. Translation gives CASRLQGPEQYF.

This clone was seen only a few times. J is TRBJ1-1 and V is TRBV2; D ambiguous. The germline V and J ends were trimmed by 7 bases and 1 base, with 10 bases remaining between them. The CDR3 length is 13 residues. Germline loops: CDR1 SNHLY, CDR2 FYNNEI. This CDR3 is CASKKGGNTEAFF. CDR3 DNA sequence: TGTGCCAGCAAGAAAGGCGGGAACACTGAAGCTTTCTTT. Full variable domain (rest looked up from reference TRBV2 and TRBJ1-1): EPEVTQTPSHQVTQMGQEVILRCVPISNHLYFYWYRQILGQKVEFLVSFYNNEISEKSEIFDDQFSVERPDGSNFTLKIRSTKLEDSAMYFCASKKGGNTEAFFGQGTRLTVV.

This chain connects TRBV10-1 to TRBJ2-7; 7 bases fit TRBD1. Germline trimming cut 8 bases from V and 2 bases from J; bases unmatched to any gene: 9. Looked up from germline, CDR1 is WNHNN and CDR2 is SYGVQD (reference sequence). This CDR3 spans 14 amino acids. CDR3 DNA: TGCGCCAGCTCCCGGGACAGAGGCCCCTACGAGCAGTACTTC. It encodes CASSRDRGPYEQYF.

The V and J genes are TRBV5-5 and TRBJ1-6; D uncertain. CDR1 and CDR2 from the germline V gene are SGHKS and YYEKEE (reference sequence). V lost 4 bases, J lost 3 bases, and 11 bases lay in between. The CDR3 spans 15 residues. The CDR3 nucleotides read TGTGCCAGCAGCCCAGAGAACTACTATAATTCACCCCTCCACTTT. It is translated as CASSPENYYNSPLHF.

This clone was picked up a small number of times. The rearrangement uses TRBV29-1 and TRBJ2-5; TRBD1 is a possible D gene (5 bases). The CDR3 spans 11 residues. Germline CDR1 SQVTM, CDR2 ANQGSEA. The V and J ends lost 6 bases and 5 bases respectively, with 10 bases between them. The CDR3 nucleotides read TGCAGCGTCAGGGTGTCGGAGACCCAGTACTTC. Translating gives CSVRVSETQYF.

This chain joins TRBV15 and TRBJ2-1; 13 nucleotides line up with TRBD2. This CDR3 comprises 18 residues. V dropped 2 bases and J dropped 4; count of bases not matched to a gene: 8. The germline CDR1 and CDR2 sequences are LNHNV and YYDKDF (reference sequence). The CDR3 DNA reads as TGTGCCACCAGCAGACGGACTAGCGGGGGTTTGCAATACAATGAGCAGTTCTTC. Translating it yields CATSRRTSGGLQYNEQFF.

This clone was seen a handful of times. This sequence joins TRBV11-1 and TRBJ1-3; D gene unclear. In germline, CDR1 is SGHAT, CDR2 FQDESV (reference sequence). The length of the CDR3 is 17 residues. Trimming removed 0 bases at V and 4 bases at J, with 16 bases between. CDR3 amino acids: CASSLAPSRTTGNTIYF. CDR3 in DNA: TGTGCCAGCAGCTTAGCCCCTTCAAGGACTACCGGAAACACCATATATTTT.

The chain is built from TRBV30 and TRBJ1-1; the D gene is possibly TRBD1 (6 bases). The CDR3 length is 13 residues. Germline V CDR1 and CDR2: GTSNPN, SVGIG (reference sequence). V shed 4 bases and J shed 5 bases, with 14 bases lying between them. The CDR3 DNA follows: TGTGCCTGGAAAGGACAGCCGGGAACTGAAGCTTTCTTT. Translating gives CAWKGQPGTEAFF.

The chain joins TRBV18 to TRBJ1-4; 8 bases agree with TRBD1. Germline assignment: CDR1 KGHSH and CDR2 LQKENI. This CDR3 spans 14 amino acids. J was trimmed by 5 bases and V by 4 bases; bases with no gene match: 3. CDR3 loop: CASSRQGPNEKLFF. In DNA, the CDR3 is TGTGCCAGCTCACGACAGGGGCCGAATGAAAAACTGTTTTTT.